These T cell receptor beta chains were read from a single sample in a study of blood T cell repertoires in COVID-19. Measured with immunoSEQ multiplex PCR; TCRdb has only the in-frame clones, and not every one. The data hold 150,000 to 180,000 clones, with 83% observed a single time. Sequenced input: peripheral blood. Receptors originate from a woman aged 55-70 years with COVID-19, enrolled during active disease. Both conserved end residues are part of each CDR3. D genes are given only for firm matches. Clone size is not always given. Where it is, it says once, few, many or a class for expanded clones.

d_gene: NA; abundance: NA; v_gene: TRBV5-6; j_gene: TRBJ1-3; CDR3aa: CASSLGQGNTIYF; CDR3nt: TGTGCCAGCAGCTTGGGACAAGGAAACACCATATATTTT
d_gene: NA; abundance: once; v_gene: TRBV7-2; j_gene: TRBJ2-5; CDR3aa: CASRATVGEYGGTQYF; CDR3nt: TGTGCCAGCAGGGCAACCGTCGGAGAGTACGGTGGGACCCAGTACTTC
d_gene: NA; abundance: NA; v_gene: TRBV5-1; j_gene: TRBJ1-1; CDR3aa: CASSLAGPEAFF; CDR3nt: TGCGCCAGCAGCTTGGCAGGGCCTGAAGCTTTCTTT
d_gene: NA; abundance: once; v_gene: TRBV7-9; j_gene: TRBJ2-7; CDR3aa: CASSSADRSYEQYF; CDR3nt: TGTGCCAGCAGCTCCGCCGACAGATCCTACGAGCAGTACTTC
d_gene: TRBD1; abundance: once; v_gene: TRBV7-7; j_gene: TRBJ2-2; CDR3aa: CASSLGTVRNPGELFF; CDR3nt: TGTGCTAGCAGCTTGGGGACAGTAAGAAATCCCGGGGAGCTGTTTTTT
d_gene: NA; abundance: NA; v_gene: TRBV12-5; j_gene: TRBJ2-7; CDR3aa: CASGLVLRGAYEQYF; CDR3nt: TGTGCTAGTGGTTTGGTACTAAGGGGTGCCTACGAGCAGTACTTC
d_gene: TRBD1; abundance: NA; v_gene: TRBV7-9; j_gene: TRBJ2-7; CDR3aa: CASSYRDSIFYEQYF; CDR3nt: TGTGCCAGCAGCTACCGGGACAGTATATTCTACGAGCAGTACTTC
d_gene: TRBD1; abundance: NA; v_gene: TRBV14; j_gene: TRBJ1-1; CDR3aa: CASSRDRVDTEAFF; CDR3nt: TGTGCCAGCAGCCGGGACAGGGTGGACACTGAAGCTTTCTTT
d_gene: NA; abundance: NA; v_gene: TRBV7-9; j_gene: TRBJ2-3; CDR3aa: CASSLTGLTQGDTQYF; CDR3nt: TGTGCCAGCAGCTTAACCGGACTCACACAAGGAGATACGCAGTATTTT
d_gene: NA; abundance: NA; v_gene: TRBV5-1; j_gene: TRBJ1-1; CDR3aa: CASSLKLDRATLNTEAFF; CDR3nt: TGCGCCAGCAGCTTGAAGTTAGACAGAGCCACCTTGAACACTGAAGCTTTCTTT
d_gene: NA; abundance: NA; v_gene: TRBV12-3/TRBV12-4; j_gene: TRBJ1-2; CDR3aa: CASSFWTLYGYTF; CDR3nt: TGTGCCAGCAGTTTCTGGACACTCTATGGCTACACCTTC
d_gene: NA; abundance: once; v_gene: TRBV9; j_gene: TRBJ1-1; CDR3aa: CASSVQPGSLAFF; CDR3nt: TGTGCCAGCAGCGTACAGCCAGGATCTCTAGCTTTCTTT
d_gene: TRBD2; abundance: NA; v_gene: TRBV13; j_gene: TRBJ2-1; CDR3aa: CASSPAVSGAIYNEQFF; CDR3nt: TGTGCCAGCAGCCCCGCAGTTAGCGGGGCAATCTACAATGAGCAGTTCTTC
d_gene: NA; abundance: NA; v_gene: TRBV18; j_gene: TRBJ1-2; CDR3aa: CASSPPTRADYGYTF; CDR3nt: TGTGCCAGCTCACCACCGACGAGGGCGGACTATGGCTACACCTTC
d_gene: NA; abundance: once; v_gene: TRBV29-1; j_gene: TRBJ2-7; CDR3aa: CSVRTAAYEQYF; CDR3nt: TGCAGCGTGAGGACAGCGGCCTACGAGCAGTACTTC
d_gene: TRBD2; abundance: NA; v_gene: TRBV3-1/TRBV3-2; j_gene: TRBJ2-2; CDR3aa: CASSQPGLAGRTGELFF; CDR3nt: TGTGCCAGCAGCCAACCCGGACTAGCGGGGAGAACCGGGGAGCTGTTTTTT
d_gene: NA; abundance: NA; v_gene: TRBV29-1; j_gene: TRBJ1-1; CDR3aa: CSVRYAGTEAFF; CDR3nt: TGCAGCGTGAGGTACGCAGGGACTGAAGCTTTCTTT